The rows below give T cell receptor beta chains drawn from one sample of a study of T-cell memory formation after mild COVID-19. Via MiXCR, TCRdb re-called the 5' RACE reads, giving one row per CDR3 protein. The sample yields about 610,000 distinct CDR3 sequences, roughly a sixth seen once. The sequenced sample consisted of PBMCs or a T cell subset sorted from them (not recorded which). The source is an adult woman who had mild COVID-19 (a few samples of this study predate the infection). Cell type and time point are not known. CDR3s include the opening cysteine and the closing phenylalanine or tryptophan. A D gene is named only where the DNA matches it firmly. Size tells how often a clone was seen (once, few, many) or the class of an expanded clone, and some rows leave it out.

v_call	j_call	d_call	clone_size	cdr3_aa	cdr3_nt
TRBV6-4	TRBJ2-1	.	few	CASSASQGGDEQFF	TGTGCCAGCAGTGCGTCACAGGGGGGGGATGAGCAGTTCTTC
TRBV6-2/TRBV6-3	TRBJ2-7	TRBD2	.	CASREGPYEQYF	TGTGCTTCCCGGGAGGGCCCCTACGAGCAGTACTTC
TRBV5-1	TRBJ2-6	.	few	CASSLMGVGANVLTF	TGCGCCAGCAGCTTGATGGGCGTTGGGGCCAACGTCCTGACTTTC
TRBV7-3	TRBJ2-2	.	few	CASSPRGQLNTGELFF	TGTGCCAGCAGCCCGAGAGGACAGCTGAACACCGGGGAGCTGTTTTTT
TRBV6-6	TRBJ1-1	TRBD1	.	CASIGQGAVTEAFF	TGTGCCAGCATTGGACAGGGGGCTGTTACTGAAGCTTTCTTT
TRBV5-1	TRBJ2-2	TRBD1	.	CASSRRQGSDGELFF	TGCGCCAGCAGCCGACGACAGGGATCTGACGGGGAGCTGTTTTTT
TRBV9	TRBJ1-2	TRBD1	.	CASSVEERGQYGYTF	TGTGCCAGCAGCGTAGAAGAAAGGGGACAGTATGGCTACACCTTC
TRBV23-1	TRBJ2-6	.	.	CASSQSEVPSGANVLTF	TGCGCCAGCAGTCAATCAGAAGTCCCGTCTGGGGCCAACGTCCTGACTTTC
TRBV20-1	TRBJ1-1	.	.	CSARPPGVAEAFF	TGCAGTGCTAGACCCCCAGGGGTTGCTGAAGCTTTCTTT
TRBV29-1	TRBJ1-1	.	many	CSALTVNTEAFF	TGCAGCGCCCTGACAGTGAACACTGAAGCTTTCTTT
TRBV27	TRBJ1-5	.	.	CASSPVGDQPQHF	TGTGCCAGCAGCCCCGTCGGGGATCAGCCCCAGCATTTT
TRBV14	TRBJ2-3	TRBD1	.	CASRADREDGLTDTQYF	TGTGCCAGCAGGGCTGACAGGGAAGATGGGCTGACAGATACGCAGTATTTT
TRBV10-3	TRBJ2-3	TRBD2	.	CAISERLARTDTQYF	TGTGCCATCAGTGAACGACTAGCGAGAACAGATACGCAGTATTTT
TRBV12-3/TRBV12-4	TRBJ1-1	.	few	CASSLGGGWTEAFF	TGTGCCAGCAGTTTAGGGGGGGGCTGGACTGAAGCTTTCTTT
TRBV7-2	TRBJ2-1	TRBD1	.	CASSYRTGPYNEQFF	TGTGCCAGCAGCTACAGGACAGGCCCCTACAATGAGCAGTTCTTC
TRBV5-1	TRBJ2-7	.	few	CASSSGFNEQYF	TGCGCCAGCAGCTCGGGATTCAACGAGCAGTACTTC
TRBV18	TRBJ2-1	TRBD2	.	CASSPRGGEQFF	TGTGCCAGCTCACCACGGGGGGGTGAGCAGTTCTTC
TRBV15	TRBJ1-5	TRBD1	.	CATSSWTGGIQPQHF	TGTGCCACCAGCAGCTGGACAGGCGGTATTCAGCCCCAGCATTTT
TRBV7-8	TRBJ2-7	TRBD2	few	CASRSGTSGGISSYEQYF	TGTGCCAGCAGGTCCGGGACTAGCGGGGGCATTAGCTCCTACGAGCAGTACTTC
TRBV5-1	TRBJ2-7	.	few	CASSLESQELPYEQYF	TGCGCCAGCAGCTTGGAGAGCCAGGAGCTCCCCTACGAGCAGTACTTC
TRBV7-2	TRBJ2-1	TRBD2	.	CASSLVAGGGHNEQFF	TGTGCCAGCAGCTTGGTAGCGGGGGGTGGTCACAATGAGCAGTTCTTC
TRBV3-1	TRBJ1-2	.	.	CASSPYSQGGYTF	TGTGCCAGCAGCCCCTATTCGCAGGGTGGCTACACCTTC
TRBV10-3	TRBJ2-7	.	many	CAISESMGYEQYF	TGTGCCATCAGTGAGTCAATGGGTTACGAGCAGTACTTC
TRBV5-5	TRBJ1-2	.	.	CASSPGGGGMIYGYTF	TGTGCCAGCAGCCCCGGAGGGGGGGGCATGATCTATGGCTACACCTTC
TRBV7-9	TRBJ1-1	.	few	CASSLGETTEAFF	TGTGCCAGCAGCTTAGGGGAAACCACTGAAGCTTTCTTT
TRBV5-1	TRBJ2-3	.	few	CASRFSDTQYF	TGCGCCAGCAGGTTTTCCGATACGCAGTATTTT
TRBV7-9	TRBJ2-1	.	.	CASSFGSTGNEQFF	TGTGCCAGCAGCTTCGGTTCTACGGGGAATGAGCAGTTCTTC
TRBV19	TRBJ1-2	.	few	CASRFYGYTF	TGTGCCAGTCGCTTTTATGGCTACACCTTC
TRBV14	TRBJ2-5	.	.	CASSLLRTEETQYF	TGTGCCAGCAGCCTTCTTAGGACAGAAGAGACCCAGTACTTC
TRBV15	TRBJ2-7	.	few	CATSRAPPGALVDEQYF	TGTGCCACCAGCAGAGCCCCTCCAGGGGCCCTTGTTGACGAGCAGTACTTC
TRBV11-2	TRBJ1-5	TRBD1	.	CASSLGGTGSQPQHF	TGTGCCAGCAGCTTAGGCGGGACAGGGTCTCAGCCCCAGCATTTT
TRBV20-1	TRBJ2-3	TRBD2	few	CSARDRTSGPDTQYF	TGCAGTGCTAGAGACAGGACTAGCGGTCCAGATACGCAGTATTTT
TRBV27	TRBJ2-4	TRBD2	.	CASSLLAGSPGNIQYF	TGTGCCAGCAGTTTGCTAGCGGGATCTCCTGGGAACATTCAGTACTTC
TRBV7-3	TRBJ1-1	.	.	CASSLTPGMGNTEAFF	TGTGCCAGCAGCTTAACCCCGGGGATGGGGAACACTGAAGCTTTCTTT
TRBV6-5	TRBJ1-5	TRBD1	.	CASSYSRGGGQPQHF	TGTGCCAGCAGTTACTCGAGAGGGGGCGGTCAGCCCCAGCATTTT
TRBV6-2/TRBV6-3	TRBJ1-6	.	.	CASSRTAGAYNSPLHF	TGTGCCAGCAGTCGAACGGCCGGGGCCTATAATTCACCCCTCCACTTT
TRBV4-1	TRBJ1-2	.	.	CASSQEVAVSYGYTF	TGCGCCAGCAGCCAAGAGGTGGCGGTTAGCTATGGCTACACCTTC